Only a few counts were recorded for the clone carrying this T cell receptor beta chain. The antigen remains unidentified. The data are from a study of identical twins. V dropped 5 bases and J dropped 5; count of bases not matched to a gene: 9. The CDR3 extends over 14 amino acids. CDR1 and CDR2 from the germline V gene are MNHNS and SASEGT. Unique molecular identifiers were present on the cDNA, and a universal primer site came from template switching. TCRdb analysed the 5' RACE reads with MiXCR anew, one entry per CDR3 protein. In the table there are about 920,000 distinct CDR3 sequences, approximately 13% of which are singletons. Every one of the donors was a healthy Caucasian. Study results and caveats: Twins' excess sharing was less marked for out-of-frame beta sequences.

A further study also used this sample, focusing on yellow fever vaccine responses in identical twins. Per that paper: The authors reported partly convergent, partly personalized vaccine responses in identical twins.

Sequenced material: PBMCs. This rearrangement joins TRBV6-1 to TRBJ2-7; 7 bases fit TRBD2. This sequence originates from a young woman in good health. The CDR3 nucleotides read TGTGCCAGCAGTCCCACTAGCGTGGTGGACGAGCAGTACTTC. Encoded protein: CASSPTSVVDEQYF.